This note documents a single TCR beta chain sequence. Germline V gives CDR1 SGHRS, CDR2 YFSETQ. Trimming removed 4 bases at V and 2 bases at J, with 17 bases between. The CDR3 loop spans 16 amino acids. The sample originates from a study of identical twins. The cDNA had a unique molecular identifier and a template-switch universal primer site. TCRdb analysed the 5' RACE reads with MiXCR anew, one entry per CDR3 protein. The sample has 520,000 or so distinct CDR3 sequences, approximately 22% seen once; the top ten hold about 0.91%. The sample also formed part of further work on T cells expressing NK-cell markers. That report notes: Of eight sequenced donors, seven were HCMV-seropositive and one HCMV-seronegative. The study found these clonotypes also leading the CD3+CD56-NKG2C+ fraction in a few donors. Clones of NKG2C+ T cells that had expanded were of unclear HCMV specificity.

The origin of this receptor is a woman younger than 35 in good health. J is TRBJ2-3 and V is TRBV5-1; possible D gene TRBD2, 7 bases. Input material: CD4+ T cells sorted from blood. In DNA, the CDR3 is TGCGCCAGCAGCCTCCCGTGGGGGGGCCTCACAGATACGCAGTATTTT. The encoded protein is CASSLPWGGLTDTQYF.